This TCR beta chain was sequenced in a study of blood T cell repertoires in COVID-19. Overall study context: The origin of the acute and convalescent COVID-19 samples was the United States, Italy and Spain. PBMCs, B-cell-depleted T cells, or T cells provided the cDNA or gDNA that made up the material.

As processed by the authors: Reference gene primer amplification gave nucleated cell count estimates. TCRdb's table, derived via immunoSEQ multiplex PCR, lists solely in-frame clones and lacks some. V and J calls and clone size are those listed in that table; D and trimming were worked out from the DNA. The sample has 150,000 to 200,000 clones; roughly 79% are singletons. Specimen: peripheral blood. This TCR came from a man aged 55 to 69 with active or convalescent COVID-19.

The CDR3 loop reads CSAPGQGKETQYF. CDR3 sequence (DNA): TGCAGCGCCCCGGGGCAGGGGAAAGAGACCCAGTACTTC. V gene TRBV29-1 combines with J gene TRBJ2-5; maybe TRBD1 (6 bases). Germline V gene lookup returns CDR1 SQVTM and CDR2 ANQGSEA. Trimming took off 7 bases at V and 3 bases at J, with 15 bases between the two ends. The CDR3 loop spans 13 amino acids.